These 10 T cell receptor beta chains originate from one sample sequenced in a study of shared clonotypes between healthy human individuals. The repertoire was sequenced with immunoSEQ multiplex PCR; TCRdb's copy has only in-frame clones and lacks some. The sample contains about 2 million clones, 95% of which appear only once. The sequencing sample was made of naive CD4+ T cells sorted from blood. Subset specified: CD45RA+ positively selected. Receptor source: a man younger than 30 in good health.

This clone was recorded only once. V and J are TRBV5-4 and TRBJ2-1; tentative D call: TRBD1 (5 bases). With 0 bases removed from V and 5 bases from J, the gap between germline ends came to 6 bases. Germline V gene data show CDR1 as SGHNT and CDR2 as YYREEE (reference sequence). The CDR3 runs 13 residues. The CDR3 coding sequence is TGTGCCAGCAGCTTGGCACAGGACAATGAGCAGTTCTTC. Protein: CASSLAQDNEQFF.

The CDR3 loop is CASRLRGESYGYTF. The CDR3 nucleotides are TGTGCCAGCAGGCTAAGGGGAGAAAGCTATGGCTACACCTTC. This rearrangement joins TRBV6-5 to TRBJ1-2; TRBD1 might be the D (5 bases). V lost 6 bases and J lost 4, with 15 bases in between. The CDR3 is made up of 14 amino acids. CDR1 MNHEY and CDR2 SVGAGI come from the germline V gene.

The count of this clone is one. This chain links TRBV11-2 with TRBJ2-7; 12 positions agree with TRBD2. Germline V gene data show CDR1 as SGHAT and CDR2 as FQNNGV. There are 15 residues in the CDR3. V lost 5 bases and J lost 1; bases outside the gene matches: 3. The CDR3 sequence is CASSRTSGVSYEQYF. CDR3 bases: TGTGCCAGCAGCCGGACTAGCGGGGTTTCCTACGAGCAGTACTTC.

This chain uses TRBV29-1 with TRBJ2-7; weak D call: TRBD2 (6 bases). The V end lost 7 bases, the J end lost 4 bases, and 14 bases lay between the germline ends. Germline V gives CDR1 SQVTM, CDR2 ANQGSEA. This CDR3 is 12 amino acids long. This CDR3 is CSAQRAGYEQYF. CDR3 coding DNA: TGCAGCGCCCAGCGGGCAGGGTACGAGCAGTACTTC.

This clone was counted once. The chain is built from TRBV5-1 and TRBJ1-3; D unclear. Deletions cut 2 bases from V and 3 bases from J, with 9 bases between. Germline loops: CDR1 SGHRS, CDR2 YFSETQ. There are 14 residues in the CDR3. CDR3 amino acids: CASSFSGFGNTIYF. As DNA, the CDR3 is TGCGCCAGCAGCTTTTCGGGGTTTGGAAACACCATATATTTT.

The V and J genes are TRBV6-1 and TRBJ2-1; 9 nucleotides match TRBD1. Per the germline V gene, CDR1 is MNHNS and CDR2 is SASEGT. The length of the CDR3 is 15 residues. The J segment lost 4 bases and the V segment lost 4 bases, leaving 5 bases of the junction unmatched. The CDR3 spells CASSGGTGIYNEQFF. The DNA of the CDR3 is TGTGCCAGCAGTGGGGGGACAGGGATTTACAATGAGCAGTTCTTC.

The V call is TRBV9, the J call TRBJ2-6, with D hard to call. The V gene lost 3 bases and the J gene lost 3 bases, with 10 bases spanning the gap. CDR3 length: 15 residues. CDR1 is SGDLS and CDR2 is YYNGEE in the germline V gene. The CDR3 is CASSASDFGANVLTF. The CDR3 DNA sequence: TGTGCCAGCAGCGCCAGTGACTTTGGGGCCAACGTCCTGACTTTC.

The V and J genes are TRBV10-3 and TRBJ2-5, with 7 bases that match TRBD2. From germline, CDR1 is ENHRY and CDR2 SYGVKD. The CDR3 covers 13 residues. Losses at the gene ends were 6 bases for V and 3 bases for J; bases not matched to a gene: 4. For the CDR3, the DNA is TGTGCCATCAGACCCAGCGGGGAAGAGACCCAGTACTTC. This encodes CAIRPSGEETQYF.

The rearrangement links TRBV6-6 to TRBJ1-4; no clear D gene. The CDR3 is 14 residues long. V lost 2 bases to trimming and J lost 2 bases, with 6 bases between them. Per germline, CDR1 MNHNY and CDR2 SVGAGI (reference sequence). The CDR3 DNA reads as TGTGCCAGCAGTTACGCCAGGACTAATGAAAAACTGTTTTTT. Its protein is CASSYARTNEKLFF.

The V and J genes are TRBV5-5 and TRBJ1-1, with TRBD1 identical over 11 bases. Germline-derived CDR1 and CDR2 are SGHKS and YYEKEE (reference sequence). CDR3 length: 16 amino acids. With 3 bases clipped from V and 0 bases from J, the junction kept 4 bases outside the gene matches. The CDR3 DNA follows: TGTGCCAGCAGCTCGGGGGACAGGGGGTTGAACACTGAAGCTTTCTTT. Residues: CASSSGDRGLNTEAFF.